A selection of T cell receptor beta chains follows, all from one sample in a study of OX40 agonist ivuxolimab in advanced cancers. TCRdb's table, derived via immunoSEQ multiplex PCR, lists solely in-frame clones and lacks some. The table has about 99,000 clones, roughly 91% seen once. The starting material was CD4+ or CD8+ T cells sorted from blood, obtained in a trial of the OX40 agonist ivuxolimab. These receptors were obtained from an adult with an advanced solid tumor such as melanoma, head and neck, liver or kidney cancer. CDR3s include the opening cysteine and the closing phenylalanine or tryptophan. A D gene is named only where the DNA matches it firmly. Clone size is not always given. Where it is, it says once, few, many or a class for expanded clones.

d_gene	abundance	j_gene	v_gene	CDR3nt	CDR3aa
-	-	TRBJ1-4	TRBV28	TGTGCCAGCAGTTTATATCAGGGAACAACTAACCTGTTTTTT	CASSLYQGTTNLFF
-	-	TRBJ2-5	TRBV9	TGTGCCAGCAGCGTTGGAGTTTTTGCTAGGCAGGAGACCCAGTACTTC	CASSVGVFARQETQYF
TRBD1	-	TRBJ2-4	TRBV6-1	TGTGCCAGCTACAGGGGTTCTGGGTTTGACATTCAGTACTTC	CASYRGSGFDIQYF
-	-	TRBJ2-7	TRBV7-2	TGTGCCAGCAGCCCCAGGGTGGGACTTTCCTACGAGCAGTACTTC	CASSPRVGLSYEQYF
TRBD1	-	TRBJ2-4	TRBV4-3	TGCGCCAGCAGCCAAGACGACAGGGGACTAGCCAAAAACATTCAGTACTTC	CASSQDDRGLAKNIQYF
-	-	TRBJ2-1	TRBV19	TGTGCCAGTAGATTCACAGGGACCAATGAGCAGTTCTTC	CASRFTGTNEQFF
-	-	TRBJ1-5	TRBV7-2	TGTGCCAGCAGTTCGAATGGCAATCAGCCCCAGCATTTT	CASSSNGNQPQHF
-	-	TRBJ2-2	TRBV5-1	TGCGCCAGCAGCTTCGGCGCCACGAACACCGGGGAGCTGTTTTTT	CASSFGATNTGELFF
TRBD2	once	TRBJ2-3	TRBV10-1	TGCGCCAGCAGCATGGCGGGAGCCCCAGATACGCAGTATTTT	CASSMAGAPDTQYF
-	-	TRBJ1-1	TRBV7-9	TGTGCCAGCAGCTCGTCAGGAAATCCATGGACTGAAGCTTTCTTT	CASSSSGNPWTEAFF
TRBD2	-	TRBJ2-7	TRBV7-2	TGTGCCAGCAGCTTTGGAGGCGGGAGCTACGAGCAGTACTTC	CASSFGGGSYEQYF
TRBD2	few	TRBJ2-1	TRBV18	TGTGCCAGCTCACCTTTCACTAGCGGGGCTTACAATGAGCAGTTCTTC	CASSPFTSGAYNEQFF
TRBD2	once	TRBJ2-3	TRBV4-2	TGTGCCAGCAGCCAAGATTGGCTTTCAGGGACTAGCGGGAGGATCACAGATACGCAGTATTTT	CASSQDWLSGTSGRITDTQYF
-	-	TRBJ1-5	TRBV6-5	TGTGCCAGCAGTAACCGGGACTCCAATCAGCCCCAGCATTTT	CASSNRDSNQPQHF
TRBD2	-	TRBJ2-3	TRBV7-2	TGTGCCAGCAGCTTCCGGACTAGCTGGTCGACAGATACGCAGTATTTT	CASSFRTSWSTDTQYF
-	-	TRBJ1-6	TRBV6-7	TGTGCCAGCAGTAAGGAGGGTTTCTGGAATTCACCCCTCCACTTT	CASSKEGFWNSPLHF
TRBD1	-	TRBJ2-3	TRBV6-5	TGTGCCAGCAGTTATCGGACAGGGGGCACAGATACGCAGTATTTT	CASSYRTGGTDTQYF
-	-	TRBJ2-7	TRBV7-2	TGTGCCAGCAGCTTAGCGCCAGGGCCCTCCTACGAGCAGTACTTC	CASSLAPGPSYEQYF
-	few	TRBJ1-1	TRBV18	TGTGCCAGCTCACCGAACAGCGGCAGCACTGAAGCTTTCTTT	CASSPNSGSTEAFF
-	-	TRBJ1-2	TRBV20-1	TGCAGTGGGACAGACTATGGCTACACCTTC	CSGTDYGYTF
-	-	TRBJ1-2	TRBV7-3	TGTGCCAGCAGCCCGTTTGGGGGACTTAACTCCAGGCATGGCTACACCTTC	CASSPFGGLNSRHGYTF
-	-	TRBJ2-7	TRBV11-2	TGTGCCAGCAGCCTAGACCGCTCTAGGGTATACGAGCAGTACTTC	CASSLDRSRVYEQYF
TRBD2	-	TRBJ2-7	TRBV11-2	TGTGCCAGCAGCCAACTGTTAGCGGGACCCTACGAGCAGTACTTC	CASSQLLAGPYEQYF
TRBD1	-	TRBJ1-6	TRBV6-6	TGTGCCAGCAGTTACCTGGGACAGGGTTCGGCACCCCTCCACTTT	CASSYLGQGSAPLHF
TRBD2	-	TRBJ2-2	TRBV11-2	TGTGCCAGCAGCTTAAGACTAGCGGGAGTGAGCGGGGAGCTGTTTTTT	CASSLRLAGVSGELFF
TRBD2	-	TRBJ2-1	TRBV5-1	TGCGCCAGCAGCTTGGTGTCGGGAGGGCTAAATGAGCAGTTCTTC	CASSLVSGGLNEQFF
-	once	TRBJ2-1	TRBV7-9	TGTGCCGGACAACAGGAAAATGAGCAGTTCTTC	CAGQQENEQFF
-	-	TRBJ1-1	TRBV19	TGTGCCAGTAGTATAGATCGGGCGGCTGAAGCTTTCTTT	CASSIDRAAEAFF
-	-	TRBJ2-3	TRBV7-9	TGTGCCAGCAGCTTAATGGGGGCAGGGGATACGCAGTATTTT	CASSLMGAGDTQYF